The 30 T cell receptor beta chains below were found in one sample sequenced in a study of cytomegalovirus exposure and HLA in healthy donors. 60 Vbeta and 13 Jbeta primers were used in PCR. Clones were read by immunoSEQ multiplex PCR, and TCRdb kept only the in-frame ones, dropping some. In all, the sample yields 40,000 to 50,000 clones. Sequenced input: PBMCs. Receptors originate from a woman in her thirties or forties in good health and CMV-seronegative.

The rearrangement uses TRBV7-9 and TRBJ1-5, with TRBD1 identical over 7 bases. V lost 6 bases to trimming and J lost 5 bases; unmatched junction nucleotides: 4. The CDR3 spans 13 residues. In germline, CDR1 is SEHNR, CDR2 FQNEAQ (reference sequence). CDR3 in amino acids: CASSSQGDQPQHF. The CDR3 bases are TGTGCCAGCAGTTCTCAGGGGGATCAGCCCCAGCATTTT. Variable domain in full (rest from reference TRBV7-9 and TRBJ1-5): DTGVSQNPRHKITKRGQNVTFRCDPISEHNRLYWYRQTLGQGPEFLTYFQNEAQLEKSRLLSDRFSAERPKGSFSTLEIQRTEQGDSAMYLCASSSQGDQPQHFGDGTRLSIL.

The chain uses TRBV6-6 and TRBJ1-5; 10 bases are a match to TRBD1. The CDR3 runs 16 residues. The germline V gene has CDR1 MNHNY and CDR2 SVGAGI (reference sequence). J lost 0 bases, V lost 4 bases, and 3 bases had no gene match. As DNA, the CDR3 is TGTGCCAGCAGTTGGACAGGGGGTTATAGCAATCAGCCCCAGCATTTT. Encoded protein: CASSWTGGYSNQPQHF.

This sequence joins TRBV5-4 and TRBJ2-7; the match to TRBD2 covers 10 bases. Germline V gene sequence: CDR1 SGHNT, CDR2 YYREEE (reference sequence). Trimming cost V 3 bases and J 4 bases; bases outside gene matches: 7. This CDR3 is built from 15 residues. The DNA for the CDR3 is TGTGCCAGCAGCTCCCGAGCTAGCGGGAGTTACGAGCAGTACTTC. Translation gives CASSSRASGSYEQYF.

The chain couples TRBV4-2 to TRBJ1-2; 7 bases map to TRBD1. CDR3 size: 17 residues. CDR1 is LGHNA and CDR2 is YNFKEQ in the germline V gene. V was pared by 0 bases and J by 7 bases, with 14 bases of the junction left unmatched. The CDR3 loop reads CASSQEGGQALIGGYTF. The CDR3 DNA reads TGTGCCAGCAGCCAAGAGGGCGGACAGGCCTTGATCGGTGGCTACACCTTC.

The chain uses TRBV18 and TRBJ1-1, with D hard to call. CDR3 size: 15 residues. CDR1 is KGHSH, CDR2 LQKENI, per germline. V lost 3 bases and J lost 1, with 12 bases in between. The CDR3 sequence is CASSPPKSPNTEAFF. The CDR3 DNA reads as TGTGCCAGCTCACCCCCGAAGAGTCCGAACACTGAAGCTTTCTTT.

V is TRBV5-5 and J is TRBJ1-5; TRBD1 agrees at 8 bases. The CDR3 is made up of 14 amino acids. J lost 5 bases, V lost 4 bases, and 5 bases had no gene match. CDR1 SGHKS and CDR2 YYEKEE come from the germline V gene (reference sequence). This CDR3 is CASSRQGRDQPQHF. The CDR3 DNA reads as TGTGCCAGCAGCAGACAGGGGAGGGATCAGCCCCAGCATTTT.

V and J are TRBV29-1 and TRBJ2-1; 9 nucleotides match TRBD2. This CDR3 is 14 amino acids long. Germline assignment: CDR1 SQVTM and CDR2 ANQGSEA. V dropped 3 bases and J dropped 3; count of bases not matched to a gene: 3. CDR3 nucleotides: TGCAGCGTTGAGGGGACTAGCAACTACAATGAGCAGTTCTTC. Its translation: CSVEGTSNYNEQFF.

The chain combines TRBV2 with TRBJ1-1; maybe TRBD1 (6 bases). The germline V and J ends were trimmed by 7 bases and 5 bases, with 14 bases remaining between them. There are 13 residues in the CDR3. The germline CDR1 and CDR2 sequences are SNHLY and FYNNEI. The CDR3 DNA sequence: TGTGCCAGCAACCGACAGGAGCCAACTGAAGCTTTCTTT. Translating gives CASNRQEPTEAFF. Based on the CDR3 plus reference TRBV2 and TRBJ1-1, the full variable domain is EPEVTQTPSHQVTQMGQEVILRCVPISNHLYFYWYRQILGQKVEFLVSFYNNEISEKSEIFDDQFSVERPDGSNFTLKIRSTKLEDSAMYFCASNRQEPTEAFFGQGTRLTVV.

This chain joins TRBV19 and TRBJ2-7, with D possibly matching TRBD1 (6 bases). CDR1 is LNHDA and CDR2 is SQIVND in the germline V gene (reference sequence). The CDR3 is 15 residues long. V lost 3 bases to trimming and J lost 4 bases, with 16 bases between them. CDR3 nucleotides: TGTGCCAGTAGTATCTCGTTGGGGGCCCCTTACGAGCAGTACTTC. Translation: CASSISLGAPYEQYF.

CDR3 sequence: CASSLTSGGAEAQYF. The CDR3 region has the DNA TGTGCCAGCAGCCTGACTAGCGGGGGGGCCGAGGCCCAGTACTTC. V and J are TRBV5-4 and TRBJ2-5, with 14 bases matching TRBD2. This CDR3 has 15 residues. The V and J ends lost 4 bases and 9 bases, in that order; junction bases with no gene match: 8. The germline V gene has CDR1 SGHNT and CDR2 YYREEE (reference sequence).

This chain uses TRBV6-1 with TRBJ1-6; unclear D gene. Germline values: CDR1 MNHNS, CDR2 SASEGT. V lost 6 bases and J 10 bases, leaving 13 bases between the germline ends. The CDR3 totals 13 residues. CDR3 sequence: CASSLHSRSPLHF. The CDR3 DNA reads as TGTGCCAGCAGCCTTCACTCTAGATCACCCCTCCACTTT.

The V call is TRBV9, the J call TRBJ2-1; 12 bases fit TRBD2. The trim removed 1 base at V and 9 bases at J, leaving 2 bases unmatched. The germline CDR1 and CDR2 sequences are SGDLS and YYNGEE. CDR3 length equals 14 residues. The CDR3 DNA reads as TGTGCCAGCAGCGTACTAGCGGGGGGGGGTGAGCAGTTCTTC. Encoded protein: CASSVLAGGGEQFF.

The chain couples TRBV27 to TRBJ1-2, with D possibly being TRBD1 (6 bases). Germline V gene lookup returns CDR1 MNHEY and CDR2 SMNVEV (reference sequence). The CDR3 length is 14 residues. V lost 6 bases and J lost 3, with 14 bases in between. This CDR3 is CASRPPTGYYGYTF. CDR3 DNA sequence: TGTGCCAGCAGACCACCGACAGGCTACTATGGCTACACCTTC.

The rearrangement links TRBV4-1 to TRBJ2-2; TRBD1 matches at 8 bases. The CDR3 loop spans 18 amino acids. The V and J ends lost 2 bases and 4 bases, in that order; junction bases with no gene match: 12. CDR1 and CDR2 (germline): MGHRA, YSYEKL. This chain's CDR3 is CASSQQSTGRGPTGELFF. DNA for the CDR3: TGCGCCAGCAGCCAACAATCAACGGGCAGGGGGCCCACCGGGGAGCTGTTTTTT.

This rearrangement joins TRBV18 to TRBJ2-3; tentatively, D is TRBD2 (7 bases). The CDR3 totals 18 residues. Per germline, CDR1 KGHSH and CDR2 LQKENI. Trimming pared 0 bases from V and 0 bases from J, leaving 16 bases between. CDR3 amino acids: CASSPPGSGGSSTDTQYF. DNA for the CDR3: TGTGCCAGCTCACCACCGGGCTCGGGGGGCTCTAGCACAGATACGCAGTATTTT.

The rearrangement uses TRBV18 and TRBJ1-4; tentative D call: TRBD1 (5 bases). The CDR3 extends over 14 amino acids. Per the germline V gene, CDR1 is KGHSH and CDR2 is LQKENI. V lost 4 bases to trimming and J lost 0 bases, with 6 bases between them. The CDR3 spells CASSQTATNEKLFF. In DNA form, the CDR3 reads TGTGCCAGCTCACAGACAGCAACTAATGAAAAACTGTTTTTT.

The rearrangement links TRBV7-2 to TRBJ2-7, with 7 bases that match TRBD1. The germline V gene has CDR1 SGHTA and CDR2 FQGNSA. The CDR3 totals 14 residues. Germline trimming cut 5 bases from V and 2 bases from J; bases unmatched to any gene: 6. CDR3 residues: CASSPRQGAYEQYF. CDR3 coding DNA: TGTGCCAGCAGCCCCCGACAGGGTGCCTACGAGCAGTACTTC.

V is TRBV19 and J is TRBJ2-7; 13 bases match TRBD2. V lost 3 bases, J lost 11 bases, and 4 bases stayed unmatched. The CDR3 has 13 residues. The germline gives CDR1 LNHDA, CDR2 SQIVND (reference sequence). CDR3 nucleotides: TGTGCCAGTAGTATGACTAGCGGGAGGACCGAGTACTTC. Translated: CASSMTSGRTEYF. The variable domain in full, completed from reference TRBV19 and TRBJ2-7, reads DGGITQSPKYLFRKEGQNVTLSCEQNLNHDAMYWYRQDPGQGLRLIYYSQIVNDFQKGDIAEGYSVSREKKESFPLTVTSAQKNPTAFYLCASSMTSGRTEYFGPGTRLTVT.

The rearrangement joins TRBV7-9 to TRBJ2-3; 13 positions match TRBD2. V was pared by 5 bases and J by 2 bases, with 4 bases of the junction left unmatched. Germline V gene lookup returns CDR1 SEHNR and CDR2 FQNEAQ (reference sequence). The CDR3 has 16 residues. The CDR3 here is CASSRGLAGDTDTQYF. In DNA, the CDR3 is TGTGCCAGCAGCCGAGGACTAGCGGGGGACACAGATACGCAGTATTTT.

The chain recombines TRBV2 with TRBJ2-2; 8 nucleotides align to TRBD1. Germline CDR1 is SNHLY and CDR2 is FYNNEI. Losses at the gene ends were 5 bases for V and 6 bases for J; bases not matched to a gene: 5. The CDR3 runs 14 residues. CDR3 in amino acids: CASSPNRGAGELFF. CDR3 in DNA: TGTGCCAGCAGTCCGAACAGGGGGGCCGGGGAGCTGTTTTTT.

This chain joins TRBV7-9 and TRBJ2-1, with 7 bases lining up with TRBD2. Germline V gene data show CDR1 as SEHNR and CDR2 as FQNEAQ (reference sequence). The CDR3 totals 11 residues. V shed 7 bases and J 10 bases; nucleotides not matched to a gene: 4. CDR3 residues: CASNPGGEQFF. In DNA, the CDR3 is TGTGCCAGCAACCCCGGGGGGGAGCAGTTCTTC.

The rearrangement uses TRBV4-3 and TRBJ2-7; 10 bases are shared with TRBD1. V lost 1 base to trimming and J lost 6 bases; unmatched junction nucleotides: 6. The CDR3 covers 15 residues. Germline V gives CDR1 LGHNA, CDR2 YSLEER. The CDR3 region is CASSQGGTGVSEQYF. The CDR3, as DNA: TGCGCCAGCAGCCAAGGGGGGACAGGGGTCAGCGAGCAGTACTTC.

V usage is TRBV2 and J usage is TRBJ1-5, with unresolved D. V was pared by 7 bases and J by 3 bases, with 10 bases between. The CDR3 has 13 amino acids. Germline CDR1 reads SNHLY; CDR2 reads FYNNEI. The CDR3 reads CASTEQFNQPQHF. The CDR3 bases are TGTGCCAGCACGGAACAGTTCAATCAGCCCCAGCATTTT.

The gene calls are TRBV6-6 and TRBJ1-2; D is undetermined. V lost 6 bases, J lost 6 bases, and 14 bases lay in between. The CDR3 is 13 residues long. Per the germline V gene, CDR1 is MNHNY and CDR2 is SVGAGI (reference sequence). CDR3 protein: CASSPREEHGYTF. For the CDR3, the DNA is TGTGCCAGCAGCCCGAGAGAGGAACATGGCTACACCTTC.

The genes are TRBV19 and TRBJ2-5; 7 nucleotides align to TRBD1. The germline CDR1 and CDR2 sequences are LNHDA and SQIVND (reference sequence). The length of the CDR3 is 15 residues. The V gene end was trimmed by 0 bases and the J gene end by 1 base; junction bases not matched to a gene: 2. The CDR3 sequence: CASSIEGTAQETQYF. Written as DNA, the CDR3 is TGTGCCAGTAGTATAGAAGGGACAGCCCAAGAGACCCAGTACTTC.

V gene TRBV20-1 combines with J gene TRBJ1-2; perhaps TRBD1 as D (5 bases). The CDR3 totals 11 residues. Trimming pared 7 bases from V and 9 bases from J, leaving 15 bases between. CDR1 is DFQATT and CDR2 is SNEGSKA in the germline V gene (reference sequence). The CDR3 DNA sequence: TGCAGTGTCCCCGAAGGGGATAGCTACACCTTC. Encoded protein: CSVPEGDSYTF.

The V gene is TRBV6-5, the J gene TRBJ2-1, with TRBD1 matching 10 bases. The CDR3 extends over 14 amino acids. The V gene end was trimmed by 6 bases and the J gene end by 8 bases; junction bases not matched to a gene: 7. Germline V gene lookup returns CDR1 MNHEY and CDR2 SVGAGI. CDR3: CASSYRDRGDEQFF. The CDR3 DNA sequence: TGTGCCAGCAGCTACCGGGACAGGGGTGATGAGCAGTTCTTC.

V gene TRBV6-1 combines with J gene TRBJ1-1; weak D call: TRBD1 (6 bases). The CDR3 loop spans 13 amino acids. Between the trimmed V and J ends, which lost 0 bases and 11 bases, there was a span of 13 bases. Germline V gene sequence: CDR1 MNHNS, CDR2 SASEGT. CDR3 coding DNA: TGTGCCAGCAGTGAAGCGGAAAGGACAGCCGCTTTCTTT. It yields the protein CASSEAERTAAFF.

The rearrangement links TRBV7-9 to TRBJ1-1; the D is unclear. CDR1 and CDR2 from the germline V gene are SEHNR and FQNEAQ (reference sequence). The CDR3 contains 15 residues. Deletions cut 0 bases from V and 1 base from J, with 9 bases between. Written as DNA, the CDR3 is TGTGCCAGCAGCTTAGCGGGCACACAGAACACTGAAGCTTTCTTT. Its protein is CASSLAGTQNTEAFF.

The V call is TRBV7-8, the J call TRBJ1-1; D call uncertain. CDR1 and CDR2 from the germline V gene are SGHVS and FQNEAQ. CDR3 size: 15 residues. Between the trimmed V and J ends, which lost 4 bases and 3 bases, there was a span of 15 bases. The CDR3 nucleotides read TGTGCCAGCAGCTATGGGAGCGGGAGAGACACTGAAGCTTTCTTT. As protein: CASSYGSGRDTEAFF.